The sequence of this T cell receptor (beta chain) was determined in a study of T cell changes during pregnancy in multiple sclerosis. Trimming left V 8 bases short and J 0 bases short, with 20 bases between. This CDR3 has 16 amino acids. Per the germline V gene, CDR1 is MNHNY and CDR2 is SVGAGI (reference sequence). The table came from immunoSEQ multiplex PCR; TCRdb's copy has only in-frame clones and leaves some out. This table has 25,000 to 40,000 clones, about nine tenths appearing once. The chain links TRBV6-6 to TRBJ2-7; possibly TRBD2 for D (5 bases). This TCR was recovered from a female donor with multiple sclerosis, enrolled in a pregnancy study. This material consisted of CD8+ T cells from peripheral blood mononuclear cells, taken before pregnancy. CDR3 loop: CASSLLGSGSSYEQYF. CDR3 nucleotides: TGTGCCAGCTCCCTCCTGGGTTCGGGGAGCTCCTACGAGCAGTACTTC.